These T cell receptor beta chains were read from a single sample in a study of T and B cells in COVID-19 patients. TCRdb called the multiplex PCR reads again in MiXCR, with one record for every CDR3 protein. Among 6,000 to 9,000 distinct CDR3 sequences listed, around a third were seen once. The sequenced sample consisted of blood. Every receptor here comes from a human donor who had recovered from COVID-19. CDR3s include the opening cysteine and the closing phenylalanine or tryptophan. D genes are given only for firm matches. Clone sizes are given selectively: once, few, many, or a class where the clone is expanded.

v_call: TRBV15; j_call: TRBJ2-1; clone_size: few; d_call: NA; cdr3_aa: CATSRDQRNEQFF; cdr3_nt: TGTGCCACCAGCAGAGATCAGAGGAATGAGCAGTTCTTC
v_call: TRBV5-1; j_call: TRBJ2-1; clone_size: NA; d_call: NA; cdr3_aa: CARSPGDTYPGPIIYNEQFF; cdr3_nt: TGTGCCAGAAGCCCGGGGGACACCTACCCGGGACCGATAATATACAATGAGCAGTTCTTC
v_call: TRBV6-5; j_call: TRBJ1-5; clone_size: NA; d_call: NA; cdr3_aa: CASSWARGSNQPQHF; cdr3_nt: TGTGCCAGCTCCTGGGCTCGCGGCAGCAATCAGCCCCAGCATTTT
v_call: TRBV11-2; j_call: TRBJ2-5; clone_size: NA; d_call: NA; cdr3_aa: CASSIERGLETQYF; cdr3_nt: TGTGCCAGCAGCATAGAAAGGGGTTTGGAGACCCAGTACTTC
v_call: TRBV20-1; j_call: TRBJ2-4; clone_size: NA; d_call: TRBD2; cdr3_aa: CSASWGGRLLAKNIQYF; cdr3_nt: TGCAGTGCTAGCTGGGGGGGGAGGCTCTTAGCCAAAAACATTCAGTACTTC
v_call: TRBV14; j_call: TRBJ1-2; clone_size: NA; d_call: NA; cdr3_aa: CASSQVAANYGYTF; cdr3_nt: TGTGCCAGCAGCCAAGTTGCCGCTAACTATGGCTACACCTTC
v_call: TRBV5-4; j_call: TRBJ2-3; clone_size: NA; d_call: TRBD1; cdr3_aa: CASSPTGGRAADTQYF; cdr3_nt: TGTGCCAGCAGCCCGACAGGGGGTCGCGCGGCAGATACGCAGTATTTT
v_call: TRBV10-3; j_call: TRBJ2-3; clone_size: NA; d_call: TRBD2; cdr3_aa: CAISGGGGLTDTQYF; cdr3_nt: TGTGCCATCAGTGGCGGGGGGGGGCTCACAGATACGCAGTATTTT
v_call: TRBV5-1; j_call: TRBJ1-2; clone_size: few; d_call: NA; cdr3_aa: CASRGEYGYTF; cdr3_nt: TGCGCCAGCCGCGGGGAGTATGGCTACACCTTC
v_call: TRBV6-5; j_call: TRBJ2-3; clone_size: NA; d_call: NA; cdr3_aa: CASSLRLQPPGDTQYF; cdr3_nt: TGTGCCAGCAGTCTTCGACTACAGCCCCCGGGGGATACGCAGTATTTT
v_call: TRBV6-1; j_call: TRBJ2-3; clone_size: few; d_call: TRBD2; cdr3_aa: CASSATSGTDTQYF; cdr3_nt: TGTGCCAGCAGTGCGACTAGCGGCACAGATACGCAGTATTTT
v_call: TRBV27; j_call: TRBJ1-1; clone_size: few; d_call: NA; cdr3_aa: CASSLSAGVPEAFF; cdr3_nt: TGTGCCAGCAGTTTATCAGCGGGGGTCCCTGAAGCTTTCTTT
v_call: TRBV29-1; j_call: TRBJ2-5; clone_size: medium-sized; d_call: TRBD2; cdr3_aa: CSFTGGRGQETQYF; cdr3_nt: TGCAGCTTCACGGGGGGTAGGGGCCAAGAGACCCAGTACTTC
v_call: TRBV19; j_call: TRBJ2-5; clone_size: medium-sized; d_call: TRBD2; cdr3_aa: CASSGAGGETQYF; cdr3_nt: TGTGCCAGCAGCGGGGCGGGGGGGGAGACCCAGTACTTC
v_call: TRBV24-1; j_call: TRBJ2-3; clone_size: NA; d_call: TRBD1; cdr3_aa: CATSGGGARTDTQYF; cdr3_nt: TGTGCCACCAGTGGAGGGGGCGCCCGCACAGATACGCAGTATTTT